This paragraph covers one TCR beta chain sequence. Its antigen is unidentified. This sample was taken from a study of cytomegalovirus exposure and HLA in healthy donors. The study, taken as a whole, reports: The study put some 150 TCR beta chains on its list as cytomegalovirus-associated. A later analysis linked 15,000 to 20,000 TCR beta sequences to HLA alleles at 0.05 false discovery rate. It was taken for granted in presence/absence analyses that sequencing depth across donors was roughly uniform.

Trimming removed 7 bases from V and 5 bases from J, with 8 bases in between. The CDR3 is 11 residues long. Germline lookup yields CDR1 MNHEY and CDR2 SVGAGI. This PCR relied on a set of 60 Vbeta primers and 13 Jbeta primers. Sequencing used immunoSEQ multiplex PCR; TCRdb keeps in-frame clones, though not all of them. The sample holds 95,000 to 150,000 clones, roughly 87% seen once. This TCR derives from a woman aged 18-29 years in good health and CMV-seronegative. The sample taken for sequencing was PBMCs. The chain recombines TRBV6-5 with TRBJ2-5; D gene uncertain. This CDR3 reads CASTAGETQYF. The CDR3 nucleotides read TGTGCCAGCACCGCCGGGGAGACCCAGTACTTC.